This T cell receptor beta chain stems from a study of T-cell reconstitution after alpha-beta-depleted transplantation in children. Researchers prepared the TCRbeta library using unique molecular identifiers, the study reports. TCRdb reprocessed the PCR reads with MiXCR, giving one entry per CDR3 protein. The data contain 600,000 to 800,000 distinct CDR3 sequences, roughly 13% of them singletons. This CDR3 region has 18 residues. V lost 6 bases, J lost 6 bases, and 11 bases stayed unmatched. Germline V lookup: CDR1 WNHNN, CDR2 SYGVQD (reference sequence). The source material was PBMCs, sampled before TCRalphabeta/CD19-depleted stem cell transplant. The receptor was isolated from a girl aged 2-10 years with congenital amegakaryocytic thrombocytopenia, due to receive a stem cell transplant. The chain has TRBV10-1 and TRBJ2-1; 16 nucleotides agree with TRBD2. CDR3 region: CASSKAGTSGRDGNEQFF. CDR3 nucleotide sequence: TGCGCCAGCAGCAAAGCCGGGACTAGCGGGAGGGATGGCAATGAGCAGTTCTTC.